This T cell receptor beta chain is drawn from a study of T cell responses to AZD1222 COVID-19 vaccine. Whole-study results and caveats: After two AZD1222 doses, spike-specific TCR breadth and depth rose versus day 0. The donors showed a predominance of white British ancestry and of females, with possible underestimation of clonal diversity.

Clones were sequenced by immunoSEQ multiplex PCR, and TCRdb holds only the in-frame ones, with some missing. The sample lists 45,000 or so clones, nearly 85% occurring once. A note on this clone: The antigen remains undetermined.

The input for sequencing was peripheral blood, taken on day 0 of AZD1222 vaccination. This sequence was found in an adult in good health.

In DNA form, the CDR3 reads TGTGCCAGCAGTGACAGGGTTCCCCTCTACAATGAGCAGTTCTTC. Translating it yields CASSDRVPLYNEQFF. J is TRBJ2-1 and V is TRBV27; 7 nucleotides align to TRBD1. The CDR3 totals 15 residues. Germline assignment: CDR1 MNHEY and CDR2 SMNVEV (reference sequence). After removal of 5 bases from V and 3 bases from J, the junction contained 7 bases not matched to a gene.